This T cell receptor (beta chain) originates from a study of T cells expressing NK-cell markers. Notes on the study in general: Nothing established the HCMV specificity of expanded NKG2C+ T cell clones. The same clonotypes also predominated in the CD3+CD56-NKG2C+ fraction of several donors.

CDR3 size: 16 residues. CDR1 and CDR2 from the germline V gene are SGHRS and YFSETQ. In regard to this clonotype: Its target is not known.

TCRdb reprocessed the 5' RACE reads, keeping one entry per CDR3 protein, no DNA. The sample table sets out about 180,000 distinct CDR3 sequences. The specimen sequenced was blood T cells: a sorted CD56 or NKG2C T cell subset, CD4+ or CD8+ T cells, or bulk PBMC T cells (not recorded which). This receptor was identified in a woman between 18 and 69 years old in good health. The gene calls are TRBV5-1 and TRBJ2-7; TCRdb returns TRBD2, unconfirmable since there is no DNA. CDR3 residues: CASSPNRLRSSYEQYF.